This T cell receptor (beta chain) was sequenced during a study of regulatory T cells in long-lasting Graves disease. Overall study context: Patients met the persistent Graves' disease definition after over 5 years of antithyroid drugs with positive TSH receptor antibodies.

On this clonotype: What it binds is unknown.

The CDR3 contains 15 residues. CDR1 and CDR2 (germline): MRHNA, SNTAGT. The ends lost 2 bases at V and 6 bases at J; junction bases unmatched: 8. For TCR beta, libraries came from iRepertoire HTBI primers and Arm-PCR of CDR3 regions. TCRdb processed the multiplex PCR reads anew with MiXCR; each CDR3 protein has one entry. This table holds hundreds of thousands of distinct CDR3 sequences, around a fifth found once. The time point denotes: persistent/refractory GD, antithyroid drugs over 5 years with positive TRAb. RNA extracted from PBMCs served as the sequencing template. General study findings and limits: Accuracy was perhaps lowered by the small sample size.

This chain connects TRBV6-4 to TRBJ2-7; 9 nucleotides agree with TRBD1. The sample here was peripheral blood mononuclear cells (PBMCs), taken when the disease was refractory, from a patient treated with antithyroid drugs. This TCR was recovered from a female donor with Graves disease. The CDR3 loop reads CASSDPMGDRAEQYF. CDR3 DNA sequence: TGTGCCAGCAGTGACCCAATGGGGGACAGGGCCGAGCAGTACTTC.